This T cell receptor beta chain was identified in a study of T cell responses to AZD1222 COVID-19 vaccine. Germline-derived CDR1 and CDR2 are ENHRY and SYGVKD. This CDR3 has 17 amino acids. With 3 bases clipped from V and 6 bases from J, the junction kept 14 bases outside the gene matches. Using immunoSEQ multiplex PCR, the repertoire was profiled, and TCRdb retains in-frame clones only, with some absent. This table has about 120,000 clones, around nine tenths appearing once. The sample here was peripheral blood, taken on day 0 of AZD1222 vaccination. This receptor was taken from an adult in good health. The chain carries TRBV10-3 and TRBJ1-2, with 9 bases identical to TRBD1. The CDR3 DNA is TGTGCCATCAGTGACCCCCGACAGGGGGAGTTAGTGGATGGCTACACCTTC. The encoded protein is CAISDPRQGELVDGYTF.